Listed below are T cell receptor beta chains from one sample, sequenced in a study of blood T cell repertoires in COVID-19. Profiled with immunoSEQ multiplex PCR; TCRdb holds only in-frame clones, not every one. The sample lists 140,000 to 150,000 clones, around 90% seen once, with 1.5% to 2% in the top ten. The sequenced sample consisted of peripheral blood. The receptors stem from an older man with acute or convalescent COVID-19. The CDR3 runs from the conserved cysteine through the conserved F or W. The order of the fields is V gene, clone size, J gene, D gene, CDR3 DNA, CDR3 protein. A D gene is named only where the DNA matches it firmly. Clone size, where shown, is once, few, many, or a class for clones that have expanded.

V: TRBV5-1; size: .; J: TRBJ1-2; D: .; DNA: TGCGCCAGCAGCTACAAGTACGGAGCTAACTATGGCTACACCTTC; CDR3: CASSYKYGANYGYTF
V: TRBV6-5; size: .; J: TRBJ2-5; D: .; DNA: TGTGCCAGCACCAGGGGTTGGTCAGAGACCCAGTACTTC; CDR3: CASTRGWSETQYF
V: TRBV29-1; size: once; J: TRBJ1-2; D: TRBD1; DNA: TGCAGCGGGGGGACAGGGGGCGGCTACACCTTC; CDR3: CSGGTGGGYTF
V: TRBV19; size: .; J: TRBJ2-1; D: TRBD2; DNA: TGTGCCAGTAGTATAAAACTAGCGAATGAGCAGTTCTTC; CDR3: CASSIKLANEQFF
V: TRBV6-5; size: .; J: TRBJ2-5; D: TRBD2; DNA: TGTGCCAGTAACCTAGCGGGGGGGCGGGAGACCCAGTACTTC; CDR3: CASNLAGGRETQYF
V: TRBV10-3; size: .; J: TRBJ1-5; D: TRBD1; DNA: TGTGCCATCAGTGGGACAGGGGGAGATCAGCCCCAGCATTTT; CDR3: CAISGTGGDQPQHF
V: TRBV28; size: .; J: TRBJ1-2; D: .; DNA: TGTGCCAGCAGACCCACGCAGGACTATGGCTACACCTTC; CDR3: CASRPTQDYGYTF
V: TRBV20-1; size: few; J: TRBJ1-1; D: .; DNA: TGCAGTGCTAGTAACAGCCCGACGGCGATGACAGCTTTCTTT; CDR3: CSASNSPTAMTAFF
V: TRBV5-1; size: .; J: TRBJ2-5; D: .; DNA: TGCGCCAGCAGCTTAGGGCAACCTGGAGGAGAGACCCAGTACTTC; CDR3: CASSLGQPGGETQYF
V: TRBV11-3; size: .; J: TRBJ1-6; D: .; DNA: TGTGCCAGCAGCGTCAGGGGACCTAATTCACCCCTCCACTTT; CDR3: CASSVRGPNSPLHF
V: TRBV27; size: .; J: TRBJ2-1; D: .; DNA: TGTGCCAGCAGTTTACGAACGGCCCCCACGGGCTACAATGAGCAGTTCTTC; CDR3: CASSLRTAPTGYNEQFF
V: TRBV6-5; size: few; J: TRBJ2-1; D: TRBD2; DNA: TGTGCCAGCAGTTATCGAGCGGGAGGGTCCAACAATGAGCAGTTCTTC; CDR3: CASSYRAGGSNNEQFF